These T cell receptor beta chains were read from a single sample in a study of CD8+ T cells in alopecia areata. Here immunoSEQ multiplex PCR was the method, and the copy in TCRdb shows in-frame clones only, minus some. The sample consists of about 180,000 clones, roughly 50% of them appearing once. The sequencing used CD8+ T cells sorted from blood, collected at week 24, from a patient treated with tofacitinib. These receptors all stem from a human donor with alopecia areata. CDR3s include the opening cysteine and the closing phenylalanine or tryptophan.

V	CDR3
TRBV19	CATGSSEAFF
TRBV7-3	CASSSDTKGTGELFF
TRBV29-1	CSSRGGTYNEQFF
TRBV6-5	CASKVGEGSGYTF
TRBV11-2	CASSLGQGARETQYF
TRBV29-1	CSVEGGNNRPYGYTF
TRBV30	CAWSVLTAGDYGYTF
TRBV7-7	CASSPGLEIQETQYF
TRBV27	CASGIGQTYEQYF
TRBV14	CASSQDWDNEQFF
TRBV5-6	CASSTGHEAFF
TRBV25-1	CASSADEGNYGYTF
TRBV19	CASSSRDPGKGGSNQPQHF
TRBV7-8	CASSPLERTEAFF
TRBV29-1	CSVRGTYEQYF
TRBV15	CATSSGRANYGYTF
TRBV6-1	CASSQATGFGSYGYTF
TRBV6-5	CASSSSFGNTEAFF
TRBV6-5	CASSPRGEETQYF
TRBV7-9	CASSLSTYVQYF
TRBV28	CASGSGLLYNEQFF
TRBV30	CAWSVLANLYTEAFF
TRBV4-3	CASSPAQGGAGGYTF
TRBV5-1	CASSFGGDGYTF
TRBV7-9	CASSSTDRANEQFF
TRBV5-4	CASRRTGQFDEAFF
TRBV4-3	CASSHRHLGGTPLHF
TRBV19	CASTLGENTEAFF
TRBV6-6	CASSYSRGEASYEQYF
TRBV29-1	CSVAGSEAFF
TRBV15	CATSRTSGGPSTDTQYF
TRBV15	CATSSWTGELFF
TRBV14	CASSQSVSGANVLTF
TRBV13	CASSLEGTGELFF
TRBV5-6	CASSLAGTDRPNQPQHF
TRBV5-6	CASSQGVSGELFF
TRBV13	CASSYPTGVAGSADTQYF
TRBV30	CACQPLSLQITEAFF
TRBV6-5	CASSYTGEKLFF
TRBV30	CAWRLGQGANTEAFF
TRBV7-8	CATAQEEAYEQYF
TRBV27	CASSFSLRGTEAFF